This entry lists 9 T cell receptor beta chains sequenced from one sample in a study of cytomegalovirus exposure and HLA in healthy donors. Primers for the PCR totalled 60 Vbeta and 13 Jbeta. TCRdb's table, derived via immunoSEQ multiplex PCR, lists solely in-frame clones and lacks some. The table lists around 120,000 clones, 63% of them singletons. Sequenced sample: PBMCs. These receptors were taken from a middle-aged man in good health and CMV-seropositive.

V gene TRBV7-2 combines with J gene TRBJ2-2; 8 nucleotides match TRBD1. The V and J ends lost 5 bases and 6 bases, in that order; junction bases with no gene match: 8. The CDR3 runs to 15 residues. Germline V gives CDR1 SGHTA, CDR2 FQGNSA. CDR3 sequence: CASSPRDRPSGELFF. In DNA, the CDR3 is TGTGCCAGCAGCCCCCGGGACAGGCCGTCCGGGGAGCTGTTTTTT.

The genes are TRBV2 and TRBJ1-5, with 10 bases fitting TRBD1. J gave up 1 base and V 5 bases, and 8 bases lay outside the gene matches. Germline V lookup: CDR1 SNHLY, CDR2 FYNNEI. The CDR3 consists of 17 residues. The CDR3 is CASSPRGTGASNQPQHF. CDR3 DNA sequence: TGTGCCAGCAGTCCTAGAGGGACAGGGGCAAGCAATCAGCCCCAGCATTTT. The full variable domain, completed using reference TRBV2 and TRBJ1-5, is EPEVTQTPSHQVTQMGQEVILRCVPISNHLYFYWYRQILGQKVEFLVSFYNNEISEKSEIFDDQFSVERPDGSNFTLKIRSTKLEDSAMYFCASSPRGTGASNQPQHFGDGTRLSIL.

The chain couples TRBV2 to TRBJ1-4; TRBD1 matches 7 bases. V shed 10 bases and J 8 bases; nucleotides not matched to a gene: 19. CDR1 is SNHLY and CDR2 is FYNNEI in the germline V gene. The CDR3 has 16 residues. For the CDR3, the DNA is TGTGCCACCAAAGCAGGGGGAGCGAAAGGGATCGAAAAACTGTTTTTT. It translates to CATKAGGAKGIEKLFF. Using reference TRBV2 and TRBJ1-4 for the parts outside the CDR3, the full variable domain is EPEVTQTPSHQVTQMGQEVILRCVPISNHLYFYWYRQILGQKVEFLVSFYNNEISEKSEIFDDQFSVERPDGSNFTLKIRSTKLEDSAMYFCATKAGGAKGIEKLFFGSGTQLSVL.

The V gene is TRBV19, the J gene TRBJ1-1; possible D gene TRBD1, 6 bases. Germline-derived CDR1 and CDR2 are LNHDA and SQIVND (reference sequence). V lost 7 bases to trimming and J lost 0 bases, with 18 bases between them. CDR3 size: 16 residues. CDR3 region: CASTEQGVQMNTEAFF. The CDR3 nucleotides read TGTGCCAGTACTGAACAGGGAGTCCAGATGAACACTGAAGCTTTCTTT.

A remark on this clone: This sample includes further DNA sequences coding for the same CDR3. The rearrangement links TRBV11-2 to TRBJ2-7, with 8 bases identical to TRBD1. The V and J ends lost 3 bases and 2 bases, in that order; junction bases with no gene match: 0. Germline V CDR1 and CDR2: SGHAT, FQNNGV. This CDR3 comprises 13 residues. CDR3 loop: CASSLTGAYEQYF. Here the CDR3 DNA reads TGTGCCAGCAGCTTGACAGGGGCCTACGAGCAGTACTTC. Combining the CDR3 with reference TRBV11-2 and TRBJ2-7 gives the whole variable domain EAGVAQSPRYKIIEKRQSVAFWCNPISGHATLYWYQQILGQGPKLLIQFQNNGVVDDSQLPKDRFSAERLKGVDSTLKIQPAKLEDSAVYLCASSLTGAYEQYFGPGTRLTVT.

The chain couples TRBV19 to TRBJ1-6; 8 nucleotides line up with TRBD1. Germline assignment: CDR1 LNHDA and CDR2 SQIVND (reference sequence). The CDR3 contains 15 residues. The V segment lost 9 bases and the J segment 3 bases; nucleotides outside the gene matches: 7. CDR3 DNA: TGTGCCAGCGGACAGGGACGGAGCTATAATTCACCCCTCCACTTT. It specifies CASGQGRSYNSPLHF. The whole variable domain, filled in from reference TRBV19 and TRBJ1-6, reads DGGITQSPKYLFRKEGQNVTLSCEQNLNHDAMYWYRQDPGQGLRLIYYSQIVNDFQKGDIAEGYSVSREKKESFPLTVTSAQKNPTAFYLCASGQGRSYNSPLHFGNGTRLTVT.

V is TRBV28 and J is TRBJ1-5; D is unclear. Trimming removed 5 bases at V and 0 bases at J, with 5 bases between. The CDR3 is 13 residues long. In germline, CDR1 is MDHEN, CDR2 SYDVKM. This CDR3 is CASSPNSNQPQHF. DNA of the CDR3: TGTGCCAGCAGTCCTAATAGCAATCAGCCCCAGCATTTT. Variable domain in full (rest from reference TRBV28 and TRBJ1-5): DVKVTQSSRYLVKRTGEKVFLECVQDMDHENMFWYRQDPGLGLRLIYFSYDVKMKEKGDIPEGYSVSREKKERFSLILESASTNQTSMYLCASSPNSNQPQHFGDGTRLSIL.

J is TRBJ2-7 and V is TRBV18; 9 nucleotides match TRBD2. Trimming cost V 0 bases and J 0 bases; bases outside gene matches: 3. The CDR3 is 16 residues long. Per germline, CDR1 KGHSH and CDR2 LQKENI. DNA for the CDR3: TGTGCCAGCTCACCACCTAGCGGGGGTAGCTCCTACGAGCAGTACTTC. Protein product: CASSPPSGGSSYEQYF.

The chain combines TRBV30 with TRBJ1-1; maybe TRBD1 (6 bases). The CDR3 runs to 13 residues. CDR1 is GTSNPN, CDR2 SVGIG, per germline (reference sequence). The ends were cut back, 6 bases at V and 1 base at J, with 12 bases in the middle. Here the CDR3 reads CACTGQGNTEAFF. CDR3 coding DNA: TGTGCCTGTACGGGACAAGGGAACACTGAAGCTTTCTTT.